Described below is a single TCR beta chain sequence and its context. Its specificity is not known. The sample belongs to a study of blood T cells in healthy people across ages. The use of a sample-barcoded 5' primer and a J-beta primer mix characterized a second PCR of roughly 7 to 11 cycles. TCRdb recomputed calls from the 5' RACE reads with MiXCR, one row per CDR3 protein. Of roughly 500,000 distinct CDR3 sequences in the sample, about 25% were seen once. General study points: As naive T cell percentage varied, TCR beta diversity correlated strongly with it.

Germline loops: CDR1 SEHNR, CDR2 FQNEAQ (reference sequence). Trimming took 1 base from V and 6 from J, leaving 9 bases between them. This CDR3 is built from 13 residues. Material: blood. This TCR was sampled from a woman between 70 and 85 years old in good health. V and J are TRBV7-9 and TRBJ1-2, with D perhaps matching TRBD1 (5 bases). The CDR3 DNA follows: TGTGCCAGCAGCTTAGAGGGGCGGCATGGCTACACCTTC. The encoded protein is CASSLEGRHGYTF. The complete variable domain, with remaining parts taken from reference TRBV7-9 and TRBJ1-2, reads DTGVSQNPRHKITKRGQNVTFRCDPISEHNRLYWYRQTLGQGPEFLTYFQNEAQLEKSRLLSDRFSAERPKGSFSTLEIQRTEQGDSAMYLCASSLEGRHGYTFGSGTRLTVV.